Listed below are T cell receptor beta chains from one sample, sequenced in a study of type 1 regulatory T cells. TCRdb fed the reads into MiXCR, producing one record per CDR3 protein. The sample lists over 90,000 distinct CDR3 sequences, roughly a third seen once, with 2% to 2.5% in the top ten. Sequencing used CD4+ T cells, either the whole sample or a sorted fraction (not recorded which). Receptors originate from a human donor in good health. Each CDR3 is given with its conserved first and last residue. Each record gives: J gene, CDR3 length, V gene, CDR3 protein.

>TRBJ2-7|11|TRBV29-1
CSAGQSYEQYF
>TRBJ2-1|17|TRBV24-1
CATSTTSGNNFYNEQFF
>TRBJ2-1|15|TRBV10-3
CAISESSDVYNEQFF
>TRBJ2-7|12|TRBV6-6
CASSYGENEQYF
>TRBJ2-5|17|TRBV25-1
CASSESSPRAQEETQYF
>TRBJ2-1|13|TRBV6-6
CATKQGSSREQFF
>TRBJ2-5|12|TRBV20-1
CSARRGAETQYF
>TRBJ1-2|13|TRBV10-3
CAISERQNYGYTF
>TRBJ2-7|13|TRBV29-1
CSVALAGVIEQYF
>TRBJ2-3|14|TRBV3-1
CASSQSVPTDTQYF
>TRBJ2-3|16|TRBV6-2/TRBV6-3
CASSWTRNYGTDTQYF
>TRBJ2-2|16|TRBV20-1
CSALRGAGGHTGELFF
>TRBJ2-2|14|TRBV7-2
CASSLSRGTGELFF
>TRBJ1-1|14|TRBV14
CANSQGSMNTEAFF
>TRBJ2-7|15|TRBV7-8
CASSLGNSATLEQYF
>TRBJ2-1|16|TRBV5-8
CASRSVYGGRAPEQFF
>TRBJ2-2|14|TRBV7-7
CASSLSLEGGELFF
>TRBJ2-7|14|TRBV7-2
CASSLVPQGYEQYF
>TRBJ1-5|14|TRBV6-6
CASSYWPGAQPQHF
>TRBJ1-6|17|TRBV7-8
CASSLAAGRNGYSPLHF
>TRBJ1-1|16|TRBV6-2/TRBV6-3
CASSYGGWGVNTEAFF
>TRBJ2-7|15|TRBV5-5
CASSFFLAASYEQYF
>TRBJ1-2|14|TRBV7-2
CASSLDPTRYGYTF
>TRBJ2-1|14|TRBV4-3
CASSQWDRNNEQFF
>TRBJ2-7|16|TRBV28
CASIGASGSQTYEQYF
>TRBJ2-1|13|TRBV5-6
CASSHPPGHEQFF
>TRBJ2-7|12|TRBV14
CASSQAWREQYF
>TRBJ2-7|15|TRBV19
CASSTSGTSSYEQYF